The 30 T cell receptor beta chains listed next were all sequenced from one sample in a study of T cell changes during pregnancy in multiple sclerosis. Produced via immunoSEQ multiplex PCR; TCRdb's table is partial and in-frame only. The data contain approximately 24,000 clones, around 87% of them singletons. The sample consisted of CD4+ T cells from peripheral blood mononuclear cells, taken in the second trimester of pregnancy. Receptors originate from a female donor in good health, enrolled as a control in a pregnancy study.

CDR3 in amino acids: CASSLRAGGQGSPNYGYTF. In DNA form, the CDR3 reads TGTGCCAGCAGTTTACGGGCCGGGGGACAGGGGTCCCCTAACTATGGCTACACCTTC. The chain uses TRBV27 and TRBJ1-2; 10 nucleotides line up with TRBD1. Germline CDR1 reads MNHEY; CDR2 reads SMNVEV (reference sequence). The CDR3 length is 19 residues. Germline trimming cut 2 bases from V and 0 bases from J; bases unmatched to any gene: 12.

The chain employs TRBV5-5 and TRBJ2-3, with 7 positions matching TRBD2. Germline V CDR1 and CDR2: SGHKS, YYEKEE (reference sequence). The CDR3 length is 15 residues. V was clipped by 1 base and J by 6 bases; unmatched bases: 8. CDR3 nucleotides: TGTGCCAGCAGCTTGCGATCCGGGGGAGGGGATACGCAGTATTTT. This translates into CASSLRSGGGDTQYF.

This clone was seen once. The CDR3 DNA reads as TGTGCCAGCAGCTTGTGGGCAGGGGGTAACACTGAAGCTTTCTTT. It specifies CASSLWAGGNTEAFF. This chain links TRBV5-5 with TRBJ1-1; TRBD1 aligns across 7 bases. Germline V gene data show CDR1 as SGHKS and CDR2 as YYEKEE (reference sequence). This CDR3 comprises 15 residues. V dropped 1 base and J dropped 2; count of bases not matched to a gene: 5.

The rearrangement uses TRBV7-9 and TRBJ1-4; TRBD1 matches at 8 bases. CDR1 and CDR2 (germline): SEHNR, FQNEAQ (reference sequence). The CDR3 runs to 15 residues. V lost 5 bases and J lost 7; bases outside the gene matches: 9. The CDR3 coding sequence is TGTGCCAGCAGCAGGGGGGCGGGACAGGTTGAAAAACTGTTTTTT. Amino acid sequence: CASSRGAGQVEKLFF.

The chain is built from TRBV7-7 and TRBJ2-6; D ambiguous. Germline assignment: CDR1 SSHAT and CDR2 FNYEAQ (reference sequence). V lost 5 bases, J lost 2 bases, and 7 bases lay in between. The CDR3 is made up of 14 amino acids. CDR3 protein: CASSPSAGANVLTF. CDR3 DNA sequence: TGTGCCAGCAGCCCCTCAGCTGGGGCCAACGTCCTGACTTTC.

J is TRBJ1-1 and V is TRBV4-1; no firm D call. Trimming removed 5 bases from V and 0 bases from J, with 16 bases in between. Germline V gene lookup returns CDR1 MGHRA and CDR2 YSYEKL. This CDR3 contains 16 residues. The CDR3: CASSNKGGNMNTEAFF. The CDR3 bases are TGCGCCAGCAGCAATAAGGGCGGGAACATGAACACTGAAGCTTTCTTT.

V and J are TRBV6-5 and TRBJ1-2; 12 bases fit TRBD1. The ends lost 6 bases at V and 5 bases at J; junction bases unmatched: 4. The germline V gene has CDR1 MNHEY and CDR2 SVGAGI. The CDR3 has 14 amino acids. CDR3 nucleotides: TGTGCCAGCAGCTGGGGACAGGGGGCATATGGCTACACCTTC. It yields the protein CASSWGQGAYGYTF.

As for this clone: Its ends do not fully match the called genes, so a read error is possible. The V and J genes are TRBV7-7 and TRBJ1-1; 8 bases are a match to TRBD1. This CDR3 contains 13 residues. The germline V gene has CDR1 SSHAT and CDR2 FNYEAQ (reference sequence). The CDR3 here is CASSPTGATEAFF. The CDR3 region has the DNA TGTGCTAGCAGTCCGACAGGGGCCACTGAAGCTTTCTTT.

V usage is TRBV10-1 and J usage is TRBJ2-7, with D hard to call. V was shortened by 6 bases and J by 3 bases, with 15 bases between the two germline ends. The CDR3 is 14 residues long. From germline, CDR1 is WNHNN and CDR2 SYGVQD (reference sequence). The CDR3 bases are TGCGCCAGCAGCCCCGTGCAATCCGGCTACGAGCAGTACTTC. Its protein product is CASSPVQSGYEQYF.

The chain links TRBV12-2 to TRBJ2-5; the DNA was not compared with TRBD2, the D call given in the table. TRBV12-2 is a documented pseudogene. This CDR3 comprises 19 residues. The CDR3: CASRLEILLASGGEETQYF. In nucleotides, the CDR3 is TGTGCAAGTCGCTTAGAAATCCTTTTGGCTAGCGGGGGGGAAGAGACCCAGTACTTC.

In this sample, this clone turned up once. The J gene is TRBJ2-1, the V gene TRBV5-1; 7 bases are shared with TRBD1. This CDR3 is built from 15 residues. Germline CDR1 reads SGHRS; CDR2 reads YFSETQ. V lost 2 bases and J lost 4; bases outside the gene matches: 6. In DNA, the CDR3 is TGCGCCAGCAGCTTTAATGTACAGGGGTACAATGAGCAGTTCTTC. Residues: CASSFNVQGYNEQFF.

V and J are TRBV28 and TRBJ2-3, with 7 positions matching TRBD2. With V trimmed by 7 bases and J by 2 bases, 9 bases remained unmatched. Germline V gene data show CDR1 as MDHEN and CDR2 as SYDVKM. The CDR3 has 15 amino acids. The CDR3 DNA is TGTGCCAGCACCCCCCCTAGCGGATTCACAGATACGCAGTATTTT. Its protein product is CASTPPSGFTDTQYF.

The rearrangement joins TRBV28 to TRBJ1-1; D might be TRBD1 (6 bases). This CDR3 comprises 11 residues. Trimming removed 11 bases from V and 5 bases from J, with 12 bases in between. Germline values: CDR1 MDHEN, CDR2 SYDVKM. CDR3 region: CALQRGTEAFF. CDR3 DNA: TGTGCCCTCCAGAGGGGGACTGAAGCTTTCTTT.

This chain connects TRBV30 to TRBJ1-5; D is undetermined. Between the trimmed V and J ends, which lost 1 base and 0 bases, there was a span of 13 bases. Germline assignment: CDR1 GTSNPN and CDR2 SVGIG (reference sequence). The CDR3 totals 16 residues. This CDR3 reads CAWSERVGVSNQPQHF. CDR3 nucleotides: TGTGCCTGGAGTGAGCGTGTAGGAGTTAGCAATCAGCCCCAGCATTTT.

This chain connects TRBV18 to TRBJ1-1; D not certain. The CDR3 totals 15 residues. Germline CDR1 KGHSH, CDR2 LQKENI. Trimming shortened V by 6 bases and J by 3 bases, and 17 bases separated the two germline ends. This chain's CDR3 is CASSFGPSVDTEAFF. The CDR3 nucleotides read TGTGCCAGCTCTTTCGGTCCGTCGGTGGACACTGAAGCTTTCTTT.

The J gene is TRBJ2-7, the V gene TRBV18; D possibly corresponds to TRBD2 (5 bases). From germline, CDR1 is KGHSH and CDR2 LQKENI. CDR3 length: 13 amino acids. V lost 1 base, J lost 6 bases, and 10 bases lay in between. The CDR3 is CASSPLGEFEQYF. The DNA of the CDR3 is TGTGCCAGCTCACCACTTGGGGAGTTCGAGCAGTACTTC. The whole variable domain, remainder taken from reference TRBV18 and TRBJ2-7, is NAGVMQNPRHLVRRRGQEARLRCSPMKGHSHVYWYRQLPEEGLKFMVYLQKENIIDESGMPKERFSAEFPKEGPSILRIQQVVRGDSAAYFCASSPLGEFEQYFGPGTRLTVT.

This clone was recorded once. The chain links TRBV4-1 to TRBJ1-2; the D is unclear. The CDR3 contains 12 residues. The V and J ends lost 4 bases and 8 bases respectively, with 11 bases between them. The germline V gene has CDR1 MGHRA and CDR2 YSYEKL. The CDR3 coding sequence is TGCGCCAGCAGCCCATCCCGCGGAGGCTACACCTTC. It codes for CASSPSRGGYTF.

The rearrangement links TRBV5-1 to TRBJ2-5, with 12 positions matching TRBD2. The trim removed 4 bases at V and 5 bases at J, leaving 9 bases unmatched. CDR1 and CDR2 (germline): SGHRS, YFSETQ. CDR3 length equals 16 residues. The CDR3 region is CASSESTSGGSETQYF. CDR3 coding DNA: TGCGCCAGCAGCGAATCAACTAGCGGGGGGTCGGAGACCCAGTACTTC.

The rearrangement joins TRBV28 to TRBJ2-7; 10 bases match TRBD2. The germline V gene encodes CDR1 MDHEN and CDR2 SYDVKM. The CDR3 runs 16 residues. The DNA for the CDR3 is TGTGCGGTCCGGGACACCGGGACTAGCGCACCCTACGAGCAGTACTTC. Translation: CAVRDTGTSAPYEQYF.

The J gene is TRBJ2-1, the V gene TRBV6-6; TRBD2 matches 12 bases. Per the germline V gene, CDR1 is MNHNY and CDR2 is SVGAGI (reference sequence). V lost 5 bases and J lost 9; bases outside the gene matches: 8. The CDR3 runs 15 residues. Here the CDR3 DNA reads TGTGCCAGCAGTCTAGCGGGGGGGCCCACCAGTGAGCAGTTCTTC. This encodes CASSLAGGPTSEQFF.

The V and J genes are TRBV10-3 and TRBJ2-3; 10 nucleotides line up with TRBD2. Germline lookup yields CDR1 ENHRY and CDR2 SYGVKD. With V trimmed by 4 bases and J by 6 bases, 7 bases remained unmatched. The CDR3 totals 15 residues. Here the CDR3 DNA reads TGTGCCATCAGTGCAGAAGCTAGCGGGGGTGATACGCAGTATTTT. It yields the protein CAISAEASGGDTQYF.

The chain links TRBV19 to TRBJ1-5, with D perhaps matching TRBD1 (5 bases). V shed 1 base and J shed 0 bases, with 7 bases lying between them. The CDR3 runs to 15 residues. The germline V gene has CDR1 LNHDA and CDR2 SQIVND (reference sequence). The CDR3 nucleotides read TGTGCCAGTAGTATAGTACAGGATAGCAATCAGCCCCAGCATTTT. This codes for CASSIVQDSNQPQHF.

The chain recombines TRBV21-1 with TRBJ1-6; the D call of TRBD1 is as the table states it, not checked on the DNA. TRBV21-1 is an annotated pseudogene. The CDR3 is 20 residues long. CDR3 protein: CASSKDDGTGISSYNSPLHF. CDR3 bases: TGTGCCAGCAGCAAAGACGACGGGACAGGGATAAGCTCCTATAATTCACCCCTCCACTTT.

This clone was observed once. The chain links TRBV5-6 to TRBJ2-6, with a weak D call TRBD1 (6 bases). The germline V gene has CDR1 SGHDT and CDR2 YYEEEE. This CDR3 has 18 amino acids. The germline V and J ends were trimmed by 0 bases and 4 bases, with 17 bases remaining between them. CDR3 in amino acids: CASSLVVTGGAGANVLTF. CDR3 nucleotide sequence: TGTGCCAGCAGCTTGGTGGTGACAGGAGGAGCCGGGGCCAACGTCCTGACTTTC.

The chain is built from TRBV5-8 and TRBJ1-5; D might be TRBD1 (5 bases). CDR3 length: 17 residues. V lost 2 bases and J lost 0, with 15 bases in between. Germline V CDR1 and CDR2: SGHTS, YDEGEE. CDR3 nucleotide sequence: TGTGCCAGCAGCTTATACCTACAGGAAAATAGCAATCAGCCCCAGCATTTT. Amino acid sequence: CASSLYLQENSNQPQHF.

The rearrangement joins TRBV6-1 to TRBJ1-1; 10 nucleotides align to TRBD1. V was clipped by 8 bases and J by 1 base; unmatched bases: 4. The CDR3 covers 14 residues. Per the germline V gene, CDR1 is MNHNS and CDR2 is SASEGT. CDR3 loop: CASRDRGPNTEAFF. DNA of the CDR3: TGTGCCAGCCGGGACAGGGGACCGAACACTGAAGCTTTCTTT.

This chain connects TRBV5-1 to TRBJ1-1; tentative D call: TRBD1 (5 bases). V lost 0 bases to trimming and J lost 4 bases, with 13 bases between them. Germline V CDR1 and CDR2: SGHRS, YFSETQ. This CDR3 comprises 15 residues. The CDR3 here is CASSLALRVGTEAFF. In DNA form, the CDR3 reads TGCGCCAGCAGCTTGGCTCTCAGGGTGGGCACTGAAGCTTTCTTT.

This clone was picked up one time. Other DNA sequences in this sample translate to the same CDR3. This chain uses TRBV18 with TRBJ2-7; 11 nucleotides match TRBD1. This CDR3 region has 14 residues. CDR1 KGHSH and CDR2 LQKENI come from the germline V gene. V lost 3 bases, J lost 3 bases, and 1 base stayed unmatched. The chain's CDR3 is CASSPGTGGYEQYF. CDR3 DNA sequence: TGTGCCAGCTCACCTGGGACAGGGGGCTACGAGCAGTACTTC.

This chain links TRBV28 with TRBJ1-6; 7 positions match TRBD1. Germline V CDR1 and CDR2: MDHEN, SYDVKM. There are 15 residues in the CDR3. Trimming removed 1 base from V and 7 bases from J; junction bases left unmatched: 4. The CDR3 loop is CASSLSRGNNSPLHF. The CDR3 DNA reads TGTGCCAGCAGTTTATCCAGGGGGAACAATTCACCCCTCCACTTT.

This chain connects TRBV5-1 to TRBJ1-2; 7 nucleotides line up with TRBD1. Germline assignment: CDR1 SGHRS and CDR2 YFSETQ. The CDR3 contains 16 residues. The V gene end was trimmed by 4 bases and the J gene end by 0 bases; junction bases not matched to a gene: 9. CDR3 nucleotides: TGCGCCAGCAGCCCTCGGACAGGTTCAACTAACTATGGCTACACCTTC. Amino acids: CASSPRTGSTNYGYTF.